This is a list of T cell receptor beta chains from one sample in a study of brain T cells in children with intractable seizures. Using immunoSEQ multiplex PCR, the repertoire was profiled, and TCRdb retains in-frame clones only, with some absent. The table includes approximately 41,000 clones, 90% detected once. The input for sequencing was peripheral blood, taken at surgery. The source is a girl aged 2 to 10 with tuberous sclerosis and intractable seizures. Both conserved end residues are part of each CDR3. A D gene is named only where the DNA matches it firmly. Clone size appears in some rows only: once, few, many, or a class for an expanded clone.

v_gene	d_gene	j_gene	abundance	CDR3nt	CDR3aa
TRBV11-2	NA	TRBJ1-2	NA	TGTGCCAGCAGCTCATCGATCAAGGACTATGGCTACACCTTC	CASSSSIKDYGYTF
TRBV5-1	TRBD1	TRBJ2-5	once	TGCGCCAGCAGCCGGGACAGCCTACAAGAGACCCAGTACTTC	CASSRDSLQETQYF
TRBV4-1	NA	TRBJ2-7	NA	TGCGCCAGCAGCCAACGGGACGGGCAATACGAGCAGTACTTC	CASSQRDGQYEQYF
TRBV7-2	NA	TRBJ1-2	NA	TGTGCCAGCAGCTTAGATTTTGGGAAAGGAGGCTACACCTTC	CASSLDFGKGGYTF
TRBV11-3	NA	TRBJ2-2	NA	TGTGCCAGCAGCTTAGATGATAGGAGGACCGGGGAGCTGTTTTTT	CASSLDDRRTGELFF
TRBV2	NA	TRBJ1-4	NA	TGTGCCAGCAGGGAGACAATGGTTGGAGAAAAACTGTTTTTT	CASRETMVGEKLFF
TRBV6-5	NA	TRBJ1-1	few	TGTGCCAGCAGTTACTTCCGGAACACTGAAGCTTTCTTT	CASSYFRNTEAFF
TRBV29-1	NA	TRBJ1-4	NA	TGCAGCGTTGAACGGGCTGAAAAACTGTTTTTT	CSVERAEKLFF
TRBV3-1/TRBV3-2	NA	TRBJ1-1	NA	TGTGCCAGCAGCCAAGCGACAGTTAACACTGAAGCTTTCTTT	CASSQATVNTEAFF
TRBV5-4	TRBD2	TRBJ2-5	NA	TGTGCCAGCAGGGGCGGGACTAGCGGAGAGACCCAGTACTTC	CASRGGTSGETQYF
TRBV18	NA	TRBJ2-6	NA	TGTGCCAGCTCATCAACTCAGGTGCTTGGGGCCAACGTCCTGACTTTC	CASSSTQVLGANVLTF
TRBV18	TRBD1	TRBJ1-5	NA	TGTGCCAGCTCACCGGGACAGGGAGCGGGTCAGCCCCAGCATTTT	CASSPGQGAGQPQHF
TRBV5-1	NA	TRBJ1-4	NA	TGCGCCAGCACCGCCGGGACGGCAGATGAAAAACTGTTTTTT	CASTAGTADEKLFF
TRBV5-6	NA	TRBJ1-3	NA	TGTGCCAGCAGCTTGGCTTCGAAAAACACCATATATTTT	CASSLASKNTIYF
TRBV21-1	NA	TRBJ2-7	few	TGTGCCAGCAGCAAAGTTGAAGGTCTAAAATGCTCCTACGAGCAGTACTTC	CASSKVEGLKCSYEQYF
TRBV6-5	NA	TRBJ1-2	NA	TGTGCCAGCACCGGAATAACGTCTGGCTACACCTTC	CASTGITSGYTF
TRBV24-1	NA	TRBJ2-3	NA	TGTGCCACCAGTGATTTAGTTGTACAGGGATCCTCCAGACGGGATACGCAGTATTTT	CATSDLVVQGSSRRDTQYF
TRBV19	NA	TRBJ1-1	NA	TGTGCCAGTAGGTTCGGAGGGGGGAGTGACACTGAAGCTTTCTTT	CASRFGGGSDTEAFF
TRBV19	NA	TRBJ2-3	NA	TGTGCCAATCGGAGGGTAGATACGCAGTATTTT	CANRRVDTQYF
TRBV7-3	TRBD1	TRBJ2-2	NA	TGTGCCAGCAGCGCCCGGGACAGGGGACCTTTCAACACCGGGGAGCTGTTTTTT	CASSARDRGPFNTGELFF
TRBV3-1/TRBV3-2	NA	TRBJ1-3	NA	TGTGCCAGCAGCCAAGCCCATAGCTCTGGAAACACCATATATTTT	CASSQAHSSGNTIYF
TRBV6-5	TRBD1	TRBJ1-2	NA	TGTGCCAGCAGGTGGGACAGGGGAGCTGTTGGCTACACCTTC	CASRWDRGAVGYTF
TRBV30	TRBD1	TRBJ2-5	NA	TGTGCCTGGAGTTTGACAGGGAACCAAGAGACCCAGTACTTC	CAWSLTGNQETQYF
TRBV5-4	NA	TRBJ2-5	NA	TGTGCCAGCAGCATCCAGCGGGCGTACCAAGAGACCCAGTACTTC	CASSIQRAYQETQYF
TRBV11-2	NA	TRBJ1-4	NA	TGTGCCAGCAGCCGTGCGGCGGAAAAACTGTTTTTT	CASSRAAEKLFF
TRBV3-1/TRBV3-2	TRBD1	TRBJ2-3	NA	TGTGCCAGCAGCCAAGCACAGGGGGCTAGCACAGATACGCAGTATTTT	CASSQAQGASTDTQYF
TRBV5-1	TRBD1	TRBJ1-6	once	TGCGCCAGCAGCTTGGACAGGGGAGAGGATAATTCACCCCTCCACTTT	CASSLDRGEDNSPLHF
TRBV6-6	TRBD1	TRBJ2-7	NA	TGTGCCAGCAGTCAGGACAGGGGTAAACTCGAGCAGTACTTC	CASSQDRGKLEQYF
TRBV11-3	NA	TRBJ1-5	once	TGTGCCAGCAGATTATTCCTACCGGATCAGCCCCAGCATTTT	CASRLFLPDQPQHF
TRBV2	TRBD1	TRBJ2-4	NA	TGTGCCAGCACCTCTGTGTTGGGACAGGGCAAAAACATTCAGTACTTC	CASTSVLGQGKNIQYF
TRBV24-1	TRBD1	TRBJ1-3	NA	TGTGCCACCAGTGACCCCACAGGGGATCGAGACACCATATATTTT	CATSDPTGDRDTIYF
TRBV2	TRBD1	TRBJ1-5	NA	TGTGCCAGCAGGAAGGACAGGGGAGGCAATCAGCCCCAGCATTTT	CASRKDRGGNQPQHF
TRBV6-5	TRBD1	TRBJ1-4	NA	TGTGCCAGTCACACCCGAGGGGGCGAAAAACTGTTTTTT	CASHTRGGEKLFF
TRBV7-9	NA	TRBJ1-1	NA	TGTGCCAGCAGCTTAGATGTGGTGAACACTGAAGCTTTCTTT	CASSLDVVNTEAFF
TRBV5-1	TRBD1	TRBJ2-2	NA	TGCGCCAGCAGCTTCAGTCCCGGGACAGGTAACACCGGGGAGCTGTTTTTT	CASSFSPGTGNTGELFF
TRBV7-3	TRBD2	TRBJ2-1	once	TGTGCCAGCAGTTTTACTAGCGGTGACTACAATGAGCAGTTCTTC	CASSFTSGDYNEQFF
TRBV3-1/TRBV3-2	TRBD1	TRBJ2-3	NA	TGTGCCAGCGGACAGGGAGTTAACACAGATACGCAGTATTTT	CASGQGVNTDTQYF
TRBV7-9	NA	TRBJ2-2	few	TGTGCCAGCAGGGGGCCCGGGGAGCTGTTTTTT	CASRGPGELFF
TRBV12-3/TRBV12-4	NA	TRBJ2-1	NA	TGTGCCAGCAGGAACAATGAGCAGTTCTTC	CASRNNEQFF
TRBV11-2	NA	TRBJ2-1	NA	TGTGCCAGCAGCCATGGACAGACGAATTCCTACAATGAGCAGTTCTTC	CASSHGQTNSYNEQFF
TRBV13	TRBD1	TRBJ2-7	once	TGTGCCAGCAGCTTCGCCGGGGACAGGGCGTCCTACGAGCAGTACTTC	CASSFAGDRASYEQYF
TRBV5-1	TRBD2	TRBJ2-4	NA	TGCGCCAGCAGCCTGGGACTAGCGGGGCCATTTGACAAAAACATTCAGTACTTC	CASSLGLAGPFDKNIQYF
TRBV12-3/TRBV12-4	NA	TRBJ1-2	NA	TGTGCCAGCAGTTTGGGTCAGGGTGGGGGCTACACCTTC	CASSLGQGGGYTF
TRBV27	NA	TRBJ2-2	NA	TGTGCCAGCAGTCCCTCGCGCTGGAGGGGTGCAACCGGGGAGCTGTTTTTT	CASSPSRWRGATGELFF
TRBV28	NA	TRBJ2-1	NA	TGTGCCAGCAGCACGGACGCCTACAATGAGCAGTTCTTC	CASSTDAYNEQFF
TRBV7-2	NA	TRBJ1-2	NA	TGTGCCAGCAGCACTCAGGGTGACTATGGCTACACCTTC	CASSTQGDYGYTF
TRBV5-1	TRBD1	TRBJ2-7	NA	TGCGCCAGCAGCTTTACCACAGGGGAGCAGAACGAGCAGTACTTC	CASSFTTGEQNEQYF
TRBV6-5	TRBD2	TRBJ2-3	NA	TGTGCCAGCAGTTACTCGAACGGGGGGTACACAGATACGCAGTATTTT	CASSYSNGGYTDTQYF
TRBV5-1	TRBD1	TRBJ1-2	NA	TGCGCCAGCAGCTCCGGTACAGGGGGGCCCTATGGCTACACCTTC	CASSSGTGGPYGYTF
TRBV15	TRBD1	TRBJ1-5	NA	TGTGCCACCAGCAGGACAGGGCTTAGCAATCAGCCCCAGCATTTT	CATSRTGLSNQPQHF
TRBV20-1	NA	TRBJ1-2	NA	TGCAGTGCTAGTATAGGGGACTATGGCTACACCTTC	CSASIGDYGYTF
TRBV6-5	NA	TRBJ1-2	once	TGTGCCAGCAGACTGGAGCAGGGAGGCTATGGCTACACCTTC	CASRLEQGGYGYTF
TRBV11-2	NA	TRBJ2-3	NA	TGTGCCAGCAGCTTTCCATTTGGGGGCACAGATACGCAGTATTTT	CASSFPFGGTDTQYF
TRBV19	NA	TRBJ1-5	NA	TGTGCCAGTAGTATCAAGGGCGGCAATCAGCCCCAGCATTTT	CASSIKGGNQPQHF
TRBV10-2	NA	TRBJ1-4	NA	TGCGCCAGCAGTGGTGCAGGGAATGAAAAACTGTTTTTT	CASSGAGNEKLFF
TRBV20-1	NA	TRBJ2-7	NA	TGCAGTGCTAGTAAACCAGGGGCGGCCTACGAGCAGTACTTC	CSASKPGAAYEQYF
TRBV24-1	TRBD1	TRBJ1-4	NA	TGTGCCACCAGTGATTCGGGACAGGGGACTAATGAAAAACTGTTTTTT	CATSDSGQGTNEKLFF
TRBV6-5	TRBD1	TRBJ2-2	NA	TGTGCCAGCAGTTCCGGGACAGGGCACACCGGGGAGCTGTTTTTT	CASSSGTGHTGELFF
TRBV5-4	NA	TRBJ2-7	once	TGTGCCAGCAGCTTAACAGGGAAGCAGTACTTC	CASSLTGKQYF